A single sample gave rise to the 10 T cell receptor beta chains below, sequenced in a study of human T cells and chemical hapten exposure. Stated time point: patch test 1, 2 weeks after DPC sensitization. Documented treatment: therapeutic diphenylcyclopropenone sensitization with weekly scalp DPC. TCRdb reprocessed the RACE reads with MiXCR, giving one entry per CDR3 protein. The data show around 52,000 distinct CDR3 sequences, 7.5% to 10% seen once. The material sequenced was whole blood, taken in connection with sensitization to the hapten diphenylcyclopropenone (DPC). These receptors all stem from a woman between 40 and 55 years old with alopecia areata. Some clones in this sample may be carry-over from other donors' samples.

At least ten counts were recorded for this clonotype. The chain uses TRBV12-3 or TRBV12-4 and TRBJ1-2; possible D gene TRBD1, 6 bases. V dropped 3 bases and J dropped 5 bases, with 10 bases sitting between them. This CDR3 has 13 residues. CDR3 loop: CASSFRQGYGYTF. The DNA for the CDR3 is TGTGCCAGCAGTTTTAGGCAGGGGTATGGCTACACCTTC.

CDR3 nucleotides: TGTGCCAGCAGCCCCCCGGGCGGGGCTCGCACAGATACGCAGTATTTT. As protein: CASSPPGGARTDTQYF. The V call is TRBV9, the J call TRBJ2-3; the D gene is possibly TRBD2 (6 bases). Trimming removed 4 bases from V and 1 base from J, with 16 bases in between. The germline V gene has CDR1 SGDLS and CDR2 YYNGEE. The CDR3 consists of 16 residues.

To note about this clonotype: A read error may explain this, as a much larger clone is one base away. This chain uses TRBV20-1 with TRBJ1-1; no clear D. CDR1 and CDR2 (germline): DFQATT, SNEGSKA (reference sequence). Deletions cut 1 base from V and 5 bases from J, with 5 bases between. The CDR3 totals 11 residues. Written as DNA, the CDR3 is TGCAGTGCTAGAGGGCGTACTGAAGCTTTCTTT. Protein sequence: CSARGRTEAFF.

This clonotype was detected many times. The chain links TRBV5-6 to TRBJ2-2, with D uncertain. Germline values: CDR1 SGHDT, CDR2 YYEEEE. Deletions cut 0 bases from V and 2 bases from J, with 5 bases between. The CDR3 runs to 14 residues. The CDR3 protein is CASSLGLNTGELFF. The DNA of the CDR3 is TGTGCCAGCAGCTTGGGACTTAACACCGGGGAGCTGTTTTTT.

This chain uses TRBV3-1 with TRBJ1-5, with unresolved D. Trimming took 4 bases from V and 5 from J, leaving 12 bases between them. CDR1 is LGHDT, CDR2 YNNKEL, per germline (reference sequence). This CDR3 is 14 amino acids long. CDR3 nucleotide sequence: TGTGCCAGCAGCCGCGGACCAAGGGATCAGCCCCAGCATTTT. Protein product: CASSRGPRDQPQHF.

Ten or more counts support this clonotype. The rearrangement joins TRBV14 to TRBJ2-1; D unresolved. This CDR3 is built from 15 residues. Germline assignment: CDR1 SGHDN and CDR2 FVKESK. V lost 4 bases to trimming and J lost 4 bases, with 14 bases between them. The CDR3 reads CASSRLEIAYNEQFF. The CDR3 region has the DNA TGTGCCAGCAGCCGCCTGGAGATAGCTTACAATGAGCAGTTCTTC.

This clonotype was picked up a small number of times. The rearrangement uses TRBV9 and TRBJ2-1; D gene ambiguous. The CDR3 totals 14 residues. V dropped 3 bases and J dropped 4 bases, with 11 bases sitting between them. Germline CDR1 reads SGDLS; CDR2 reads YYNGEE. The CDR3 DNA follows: TGTGCCAGCAGCGCGGGCCTACCGTACAATGAGCAGTTCTTC. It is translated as CASSAGLPYNEQFF. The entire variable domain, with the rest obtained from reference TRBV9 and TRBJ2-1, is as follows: DSGVTQTPKHLITATGQRVTLRCSPRSGDLSVYWYQQSLDQGLQFLIQYYNGEERAKGNILERFSAQQFPDLHSELNLSSLELGDSALYFCASSAGLPYNEQFFGPGTRLTVL.

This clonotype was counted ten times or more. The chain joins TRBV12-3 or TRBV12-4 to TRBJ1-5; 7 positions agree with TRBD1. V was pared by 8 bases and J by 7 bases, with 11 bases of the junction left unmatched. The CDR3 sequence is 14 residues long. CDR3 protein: CASAVLQGRQPQHF. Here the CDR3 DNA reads TGTGCCAGCGCAGTTTTACAGGGGAGGCAGCCCCAGCATTTT.

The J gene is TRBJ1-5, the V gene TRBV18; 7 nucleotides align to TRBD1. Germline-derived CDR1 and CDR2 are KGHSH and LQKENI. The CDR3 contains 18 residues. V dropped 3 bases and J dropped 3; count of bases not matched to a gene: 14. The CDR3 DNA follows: TGTGCCAGCTCACCGGGGACGGGGACAGCCTTTAACAATCAGCCCCAGCATTTT. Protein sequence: CASSPGTGTAFNNQPQHF. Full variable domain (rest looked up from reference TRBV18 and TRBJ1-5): NAGVMQNPRHLVRRRGQEARLRCSPMKGHSHVYWYRQLPEEGLKFMVYLQKENIIDESGMPKERFSAEFPKEGPSILRIQQVVRGDSAAYFCASSPGTGTAFNNQPQHFGDGTRLSIL.

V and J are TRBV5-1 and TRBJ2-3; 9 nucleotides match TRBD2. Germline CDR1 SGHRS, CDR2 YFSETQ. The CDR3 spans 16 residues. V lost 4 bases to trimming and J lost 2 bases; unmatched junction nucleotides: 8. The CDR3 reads CASSRSGGGVTDTQYF. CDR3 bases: TGCGCCAGCAGCCGTAGCGGCGGGGGGGTCACAGATACGCAGTATTTT.